These T cell receptor beta chains were read from a single sample in a study of OX40 agonist ivuxolimab in advanced cancers. Only in-frame clones appear in the TCRdb table, and some are missing; sequencing was by immunoSEQ multiplex PCR. Of under 55,000 clones in the sample, approximately 88% are singletons; the top ten hold 15%. The source was CD4+ or CD8+ T cells sorted from blood, collected in a trial of the OX40 agonist ivuxolimab. The receptors were sampled from an adult with an advanced solid tumor such as melanoma, head and neck, liver or kidney cancer. CDR3s include the opening cysteine and the closing phenylalanine or tryptophan. D genes are given only for firm matches. Clone size is not always given. Where it is, it says once, few, many or a class for expanded clones.

D gene	V gene	J gene	clone size	CDR3 DNA	CDR3 protein
TRBD2	TRBV6-6	TRBJ2-1	.	TGTGCCAGCAGAACTAGCGGTTATTACAATGAGCAGTTCTTC	CASRTSGYYNEQFF
.	TRBV28	TRBJ1-4	.	TGTGCCAGCAGTCCGCATGGGACACTTTATAATGAAAAACTGTTTTTT	CASSPHGTLYNEKLFF
TRBD1	TRBV28	TRBJ2-7	few	TGTGCCAGCACTAGGACAGGGATCAGCGAGCAGTACTTC	CASTRTGISEQYF
.	TRBV29-1	TRBJ1-1	few	TGCAGCGTCTTGGACACTGAAGCTTTCTTT	CSVLDTEAFF
TRBD2	TRBV4-1	TRBJ2-7	.	TGCGCCAGCAGCCAAGTGGTCGGGACTAGCGGGACCGAGCAGTACTTC	CASSQVVGTSGTEQYF
.	TRBV27	TRBJ2-1	.	TGTGCCAGCAGTTACGCCGGTAGCTCCTACAATGAGCAGTTCTTC	CASSYAGSSYNEQFF
.	TRBV5-6	TRBJ1-1	many	TGTGCCAGCAGCTTGGGCGACGAAATACCCGAAGCTTTCTTT	CASSLGDEIPEAFF
.	TRBV7-9	TRBJ1-1	.	TGTGCCAGCAGCCAAGGGGTCACTGAAGCTTTCTTT	CASSQGVTEAFF
.	TRBV28	TRBJ2-7	.	TGTGCCAGCAGTTTACCGGGTACCTACGAGCAGTACTTC	CASSLPGTYEQYF
TRBD2	TRBV27	TRBJ2-1	.	TGTGCCAGCAGTTTGGGAGTAGCGGGATATGAGCAGTTCTTC	CASSLGVAGYEQFF
.	TRBV14	TRBJ2-1	once	TGTGCCAGCAGCCCTTATACTTCAGGTGAGCAGTTCTTC	CASSPYTSGEQFF
.	TRBV5-4	TRBJ2-7	.	TGTGCCAGCAGCTGGGGAGGGACAGACTCCTACGAGCAGTACTTC	CASSWGGTDSYEQYF
.	TRBV19	TRBJ2-1	.	TGTGCCAGTAGTATAGATTCAGGGGGGGAACTGCCGCGGGGGCAGTTCTTC	CASSIDSGGELPRGQFF
.	TRBV27	TRBJ2-3	many	TGTGCCAGCAGTATTACCGGGGGGCTAACAGATACGCAGTATTTT	CASSITGGLTDTQYF
.	TRBV2	TRBJ2-7	.	TGTGCCAGCAGGGAGGGGGTTAGTACCTACGAGCAGTACTTC	CASREGVSTYEQYF
.	TRBV5-1	TRBJ2-3	.	TGCGCCAGCTGTCTTCAGGAGCAGGAGGGCACAGATACGCAGTATTTT	CASCLQEQEGTDTQYF
TRBD2	TRBV11-3	TRBJ2-3	.	TGTGCCAGCAGCCCTAGGACTAGCGGGGGATCCACAGATACGCAGTATTTT	CASSPRTSGGSTDTQYF
TRBD2	TRBV9	TRBJ2-3	.	TGTGCCAGCAGCGCCTCCGGGGGGGCGGCGGGCACAGATACGCAGTATTTT	CASSASGGAAGTDTQYF
.	TRBV7-8	TRBJ2-7	.	TGTGCCAGCAGCTTATCGACCTACGAGCAGTACTTC	CASSLSTYEQYF
.	TRBV4-3	TRBJ2-7	.	TGCGCCAGCAGCCAAGGGGACCGCCCAGGGGACGAGCAGTACTTC	CASSQGDRPGDEQYF
TRBD1	TRBV7-9	TRBJ2-7	.	TGTGCCAGCGGGACAGGAGTGTCCTACGAGCAGTACTTC	CASGTGVSYEQYF
TRBD1	TRBV5-1	TRBJ1-5	.	TGCGCCAGCAGCCTATGGACAGGGGATAATCAGCCCCAGCATTTT	CASSLWTGDNQPQHF
.	TRBV28	TRBJ1-3	.	TGTGCCAGCAGTTTAGGGTGGGGCTCTGGAAACACCATATATTTT	CASSLGWGSGNTIYF
.	TRBV21-1	TRBJ1-3	.	TGTGCCAGCAGCAGTCGGAGCTCTGGAAACACCATATATTTT	CASSSRSSGNTIYF
.	TRBV11-3	TRBJ1-2	.	TGTGCCAGCAGCTTAGATTCGGGCGGGGCAGCATCTTATGGCTACACCTTC	CASSLDSGGAASYGYTF
.	TRBV7-9	TRBJ1-2	.	TGTGCCAGCAGCTTAGCCCAGTTTATGGGCTACACCTTC	CASSLAQFMGYTF
TRBD1	TRBV5-5	TRBJ1-2	.	TGTGCCAGCAGCCTTGCGGGACAGGGCCGGAGCTATGGCTACACCTTC	CASSLAGQGRSYGYTF
.	TRBV6-5	TRBJ2-3	.	TGTGCCAGCAGTTACTCGATCAGGGGCACAGATACGCAGTATTTT	CASSYSIRGTDTQYF
.	TRBV6-5	TRBJ1-2	few	TGTGCCAGCAGTTACTCGACGCTGGGGGGAAACTATGGCTACACCTTC	CASSYSTLGGNYGYTF
TRBD1	TRBV19	TRBJ2-7	.	TGTGCCACCGGACAGGGGTTTAACGAGCAGTACTTC	CATGQGFNEQYF
TRBD1	TRBV2	TRBJ1-5	once	TGTGCCAGCAACTGGGGGACAGGGGGAACCTATAGCAATCAGCCCCAGCATTTT	CASNWGTGGTYSNQPQHF
TRBD2	TRBV4-2	TRBJ2-7	.	TGTGCCAGCAGCCGCTTAGCGGGAGCCGCTCCCGAGCAGTACTTC	CASSRLAGAAPEQYF
.	TRBV7-9	TRBJ2-1	.	TGTGCCAGCAGCCTTGGGGGGCGGGAATACGAGCAGTTCTTC	CASSLGGREYEQFF
.	TRBV29-1	TRBJ2-1	.	TGCAGCGTTGAGGGGGCGGGAGCACCGAGTAATGAGCAGTTCTTC	CSVEGAGAPSNEQFF
.	TRBV19	TRBJ1-1	few	TGTGCCAGTAGCCGGTGGGGAACTGAAGCTTTCTTT	CASSRWGTEAFF
.	TRBV7-9	TRBJ1-1	.	TGTGCCAGCAGCTTAGGGGTGACTGAAGCTTTCTTT	CASSLGVTEAFF
TRBD1	TRBV28	TRBJ1-4	.	TGTGCCAGCAGTTACGGGACAGGGGGCGGAGAAAAACTGTTTTTT	CASSYGTGGGEKLFF
.	TRBV7-8	TRBJ2-7	.	TGTGCCAGCAGCCAAGGGGGACTACCCGACCCCTACGAGCAGTACTTC	CASSQGGLPDPYEQYF
.	TRBV23-1	TRBJ2-7	.	TGCGCCAGCAGTCAATTTCCGGACCGTAGCTCCTACGAGCAGTACTTC	CASSQFPDRSSYEQYF
TRBD1	TRBV5-4	TRBJ1-2	.	TGTGCCAGCAGCTGGACAGGGTCAAACTATGGCTACACCTTC	CASSWTGSNYGYTF
.	TRBV13	TRBJ2-3	.	TGTGCCAGCAGCGGTGAGGGGGAAGGCACAGATACGCAGTATTTT	CASSGEGEGTDTQYF
TRBD1	TRBV5-8	TRBJ2-5	.	TGTGCCAGCGTCAGGGGGCTAGAGACCCAGTACTTC	CASVRGLETQYF
TRBD1	TRBV6-1	TRBJ1-1	.	TGTGCCAGCAGTGGACTTCCGGGACAGCTCGATTTGAACACTGAAGCTTTCTTT	CASSGLPGQLDLNTEAFF
.	TRBV28	TRBJ2-7	once	TGTGCCAGCAGTTTGGGGAAGTTCGACGAGCAGTACTTC	CASSLGKFDEQYF
.	TRBV19	TRBJ1-2	.	TGTGCCAGTAGGTTGACGGAGTTCTATGGCTACACCTTC	CASRLTEFYGYTF
.	TRBV6-5	TRBJ2-7	.	TGTGCCAGCAGTTATTCGGACGCCGCCTACGAGCAGTACTTC	CASSYSDAAYEQYF
.	TRBV27	TRBJ1-1	.	TGTGCCAGCAGCCCGGGGCATGAAGCTTTCTTT	CASSPGHEAFF
.	TRBV10-3	TRBJ2-3	.	TGTGCCATCAGTGACCCAGACACACCGAGCACAGATACGCAGTATTTT	CAISDPDTPSTDTQYF
TRBD1	TRBV6-6	TRBJ2-1	.	TGTGCCAGCAGTTCTGGGACAGGAAATGAGCAGTTCTTC	CASSSGTGNEQFF
.	TRBV4-1	TRBJ2-1	once	TGCGCCAGCAGCGACCCTGGGGACGGCTCCTACAATGAGCAGTTCTTC	CASSDPGDGSYNEQFF
.	TRBV5-1	TRBJ2-4	.	TGCGCCAGCAGCTTAATATCACAGGGCTATACGCAAAACATTCAGTACTTC	CASSLISQGYTQNIQYF
TRBD2	TRBV29-1	TRBJ2-7	.	TGCAGCGTTGAAATCCTCGGGACTAGCAGCTACGAGCAGTACTTC	CSVEILGTSSYEQYF
.	TRBV7-6	TRBJ2-1	.	TGTGCCAGCAGCTTAGTCTCCCCCTCCTACAATGAGCAGTTCTTC	CASSLVSPSYNEQFF
.	TRBV28	TRBJ2-1	few	TGTGCCAGCAGTTCCTCCCGCTACATTGGGGAGCAGTTCTTC	CASSSSRYIGEQFF
.	TRBV19	TRBJ1-1	.	TGTGCCAGTAACCCTTCCGGCGGGGGAGGTTCCACTGAAGCTTTCTTT	CASNPSGGGGSTEAFF
.	TRBV7-9	TRBJ2-7	few	TGTGCCAGCAGTGTCATGGGCAGCCACCAGTACTTC	CASSVMGSHQYF
.	TRBV4-2	TRBJ2-5	.	TGTGCCAGCAGATCGTTACAAGAGACCCAGTACTTC	CASRSLQETQYF
.	TRBV12-5	TRBJ2-3	.	TGTGCTAGTGACCAAAGAGAATTCACAGATACGCAGTATTTT	CASDQREFTDTQYF
TRBD1	TRBV4-2	TRBJ1-2	.	TGTGCCAGCAGCCAACAGGGGGCGGGCGGCTACACCTTC	CASSQQGAGGYTF